The present T cell receptor (beta chain) was sequenced within a study of cytomegalovirus exposure and HLA in healthy donors. Study background: When 350 to 500 donors were genotyped, roughly 78% of them were found to fall in the Caucasian-associated ancestry cluster.

Study conclusions and caveats: In vitro confirmation showed a few CMV-associated chains to be CMV antigen specific. Indistinguishable V segments such as TRBV6-2 and TRBV6-3 were excluded.

The CDR3 is 15 amino acids. CDR1 KGHSH and CDR2 LQKENI come from the germline V gene. Trimming took 2 bases from V and 5 from J, leaving 16 bases between them. Remarks on this clone: Antigen specificity is unknown.

The PCR ran on 60 Vbeta and 13 Jbeta primers. The repertoire was sequenced with immunoSEQ multiplex PCR; TCRdb's copy has only in-frame clones and lacks some. The table shows just under 150,000 clones, with around 86% occurring only once. This rearrangement joins TRBV18 to TRBJ2-7; the D gene is possibly TRBD2 (5 bases). Material: PBMCs. The sequence was obtained from a woman in her thirties in good health and CMV-seronegative. The CDR3 region is CASSPGYGENDEQYF. CDR3 DNA sequence: TGTGCCAGCTCACCAGGTTATGGGGAGAACGACGAGCAGTACTTC.